These 29 T cell receptor beta chains were all obtained from the same sample, sequenced in a study of shared clonotypes between healthy human individuals. Profiled with immunoSEQ multiplex PCR; TCRdb holds only in-frame clones, not every one. This table has around 2,100,000 clones, roughly 95% appearing once. The naive CD8 subset, CD45RO-negative cells positively selected for CCR7, excluded terminally differentiated effector memory CD45RA+ cells. Material for sequencing was naive CD8+ T cells sorted from blood. These receptors were taken from a man between 18 and 29 years old in good health.

The chain couples TRBV19 to TRBJ2-1; no clear D. Between the trimmed V and J ends, which lost 6 bases and 8 bases, there was a span of 8 bases. Germline CDR1 reads LNHDA; CDR2 reads SQIVND (reference sequence). The CDR3 extends over 11 amino acids. CDR3 nucleotides: TGTGCCAGTAGGGCGTGGGATGAGCAGTTCTTC. Translating it yields CASRAWDEQFF.

The gene calls are TRBV7-8 and TRBJ1-5; D uncertain. Germline CDR1 is SGHVS and CDR2 is FQNEAQ. The CDR3 runs to 14 residues. V was trimmed by 3 bases and J by 2 bases, leaving 8 bases between them. CDR3 region: CASSLPGGNQPQHF. CDR3 bases: TGTGCCAGCAGCTTGCCCGGAGGCAATCAGCCCCAGCATTTT.

CDR3 bases: TGTGCCAGCAGTCCCAAACTAGCGGGAGGGCCCCACGAGCAGTACTTC. It encodes CASSPKLAGGPHEQYF. The genes are TRBV27 and TRBJ2-7, with TRBD2 matching over 13 bases. V shed 5 bases and J 5 bases; nucleotides not matched to a gene: 9. The CDR3 is 16 residues long. Germline loops: CDR1 MNHEY, CDR2 SMNVEV (reference sequence).

This sequence joins TRBV2 and TRBJ2-7; D may match TRBD1 or TRBD2 (5 bases each). The V gene's germline CDR1 is SNHLY and CDR2 FYNNEI. The CDR3 is 15 residues long. The ends were cut back, 3 bases at V and 2 bases at J, with 14 bases in the middle. This chain's CDR3 is CASSEGRLNAYEQYF. CDR3 nucleotides: TGTGCCAGCAGTGAGGGACGGCTGAACGCCTACGAGCAGTACTTC. The full variable domain, in which reference TRBV2 and TRBJ2-7 provide the parts outside the CDR3, is EPEVTQTPSHQVTQMGQEVILRCVPISNHLYFYWYRQILGQKVEFLVSFYNNEISEKSEIFDDQFSVERPDGSNFTLKIRSTKLEDSAMYFCASSEGRLNAYEQYFGPGTRLTVT.

V is TRBV7-8 and J is TRBJ2-1; the D gene is possibly TRBD2 (5 bases). Trimming shortened V by 5 bases and J by 4 bases, and 9 bases separated the two germline ends. From germline, CDR1 is SGHVS and CDR2 FQNEAQ. CDR3 length: 13 residues. CDR3 in amino acids: CASSEEEYNEQFF. The CDR3 nucleotides read TGTGCCAGCAGCGAGGAGGAGTACAATGAGCAGTTCTTC.

The chain uses TRBV5-6 and TRBJ2-7, with D tentatively TRBD1 or TRBD2 (6 bases each). V lost 0 bases and J lost 3, with 16 bases in between. There are 16 residues in the CDR3. CDR1 SGHDT and CDR2 YYEEEE come from the germline V gene. As DNA, the CDR3 is TGTGCCAGCAGCTTGGGAATATTAGAGGGGGGCTACGAGCAGTACTTC. Translated: CASSLGILEGGYEQYF.

The V and J genes are TRBV9 and TRBJ1-6, with 8 nucleotides matching TRBD1. The CDR3 extends over 14 amino acids. J gave up 9 bases and V 4 bases, and 6 bases lay outside the gene matches. Germline CDR1 is SGDLS and CDR2 is YYNGEE. CDR3 loop: CASSPQGAGSPLHF. The DNA for the CDR3 is TGTGCCAGCAGCCCTCAGGGGGCAGGTTCACCCCTCCACTTT.

V and J are TRBV5-6 and TRBJ2-7, with D tentatively TRBD1 (5 bases). The V end was cut by 2 bases, the J end by 2 bases, with 14 bases between. The CDR3 consists of 15 residues. Germline loops: CDR1 SGHDT, CDR2 YYEEEE. The CDR3 is CASSLGAAAAYEQYF. As DNA, the CDR3 is TGTGCCAGCAGCTTAGGGGCCGCGGCAGCCTACGAGCAGTACTTC. Supplemented by reference TRBV5-6 and TRBJ2-7, the full variable domain reads DAGVTQSPTHLIKTRGQQVTLRCSPKSGHDTVSWYQQALGQGPQFIFQYYEEEERQRGNFPDRFSGHQFPNYSSELNVNALLLGDSALYLCASSLGAAAAYEQYFGPGTRLTVT.

This chain joins TRBV9 and TRBJ2-4, with TRBD2 matching over 9 bases. J was trimmed by 6 bases and V by 0 bases; bases with no gene match: 10. Germline lookup yields CDR1 SGDLS and CDR2 YYNGEE. CDR3 length: 17 amino acids. The DNA for the CDR3 is TGTGCCAGCAGCGTAGACGGCGGGGGGGCGAATCGAAACATTCAGTACTTC. Translating it yields CASSVDGGGANRNIQYF.

The chain joins TRBV2 to TRBJ1-1; D remains ambiguous. Germline V gives CDR1 SNHLY, CDR2 FYNNEI. The CDR3 has 14 residues. The V end lost 6 bases, the J end lost 1 base, and 12 bases lay between the germline ends. CDR3 loop: CASRVDGGNTEAFF. In nucleotides, the CDR3 is TGTGCCAGCAGGGTAGACGGTGGGAACACTGAAGCTTTCTTT.

The chain carries TRBV7-9 and TRBJ1-1, with 10 bases matching TRBD1. V lost 5 bases to trimming and J lost 10 bases; unmatched junction nucleotides: 10. The CDR3 is 14 amino acids. Germline CDR1 is SEHNR and CDR2 is FQNEAQ (reference sequence). The CDR3 DNA reads TGTGCCAGCAGCCAAGACAGGGGGCAGTTCGGAGCTTTCTTT. Its protein product is CASSQDRGQFGAFF.

V and J are TRBV11-2 and TRBJ2-3; D might be TRBD2 (5 bases). CDR1 SGHAT and CDR2 FQNNGV come from the germline V gene. The length of the CDR3 is 14 residues. V lost 8 bases and J 2 bases, leaving 14 bases between the germline ends. This chain's CDR3 is CASASRTVTDTQYF. The CDR3 nucleotides read TGTGCCAGCGCCTCCAGGACTGTCACAGATACGCAGTATTTT. The variable domain in full, with the rest retrieved from reference TRBV11-2 and TRBJ2-3, is EAGVAQSPRYKIIEKRQSVAFWCNPISGHATLYWYQQILGQGPKLLIQFQNNGVVDDSQLPKDRFSAERLKGVDSTLKIQPAKLEDSAVYLCASASRTVTDTQYFGPGTRLTVL.

The rearrangement joins TRBV21-1 to TRBJ1-3. TRBV21-1 is described as a pseudogene. This CDR3 region has 17 residues. CDR3 DNA: TGTGCCAGCAGCAAAGCTTCCCCCGGGGATGAGGGAAACACCATATATTTT. It codes for CASSKASPGDEGNTIYF.

Details on this clone: An end of the junction differs from the germline gene, which may be a read error. V gene TRBV30 combines with J gene TRBJ1-1; TRBD1 is a possible D gene (5 bases). There are 11 residues in the CDR3. CDR1 is GTSNPN and CDR2 is SVGIG in the germline V gene (reference sequence). The CDR3 bases are TGTGCCTGGGACTCTCGGGGCCAGCTAATCTTT. This gives the protein CAWDSRGQLIF.

The V call is TRBV30, the J call TRBJ1-1, with 8 bases matching TRBD1. V shed 7 bases and J 7 bases; nucleotides not matched to a gene: 20. Per germline, CDR1 GTSNPN and CDR2 SVGIG (reference sequence). This CDR3 is built from 16 residues. The DNA of the CDR3 is TGTGCCTCCGTTTTGGCCGACTCAGGACAGGGAGTTGAAGCTTTCTTT. Encoded protein: CASVLADSGQGVEAFF. Drawing the rest from reference TRBV30 and TRBJ1-1, the complete variable domain is SQTIHQWPATLVQPVGSPLSLECTVEGTSNPNLYWYRQAAGRGLQLLFYSVGIGQISSEVPQNLSASRPQDRQFILSSKKLLLSDSGFYLCASVLADSGQGVEAFFGQGTRLTVV.

The V call is TRBV27, the J call TRBJ2-2; the match to TRBD1 covers 7 bases. Germline V CDR1 and CDR2: MNHEY, SMNVEV (reference sequence). The junction had 7 bases not matched to a gene; V was cut back by 1 base and J by 5 bases. The CDR3 spans 16 residues. The CDR3 DNA reads as TGTGCCAGCAGTTTATATTCGGGACAGTATACCGGGGAGCTGTTTTTT. Its translation is CASSLYSGQYTGELFF.

J is TRBJ1-1 and V is TRBV9; perhaps TRBD1 as D (5 bases). The CDR3 extends over 14 amino acids. V gave up 4 bases and J gave up 4 bases, with 14 bases separating them. In germline, CDR1 is SGDLS, CDR2 YYNGEE. This CDR3 is CASSPRGVGTEAFF. CDR3 sequence (DNA): TGTGCCAGCAGCCCGAGGGGAGTAGGCACTGAAGCTTTCTTT.

The rearrangement links TRBV7-9 to TRBJ2-3; perhaps D is TRBD1 or TRBD2 (6 bases each). CDR3 length equals 15 residues. The V gene's germline CDR1 is SEHNR and CDR2 FQNEAQ (reference sequence). V lost 2 bases to trimming and J lost 4 bases, with 13 bases between them. The CDR3 sequence is CASSLTRGPADTQYF. The CDR3 coding sequence is TGTGCCAGCAGCTTAACCCGGGGGCCTGCAGATACGCAGTATTTT.

The genes are TRBV19 and TRBJ2-7; TRBD2 aligns across 8 bases. The CDR3 loop spans 12 amino acids. Per germline, CDR1 LNHDA and CDR2 SQIVND (reference sequence). V shed 5 bases, J shed 5 bases, and the junction held 2 bases outside the gene matches. This chain's CDR3 is CASSPAGDEQYF. The CDR3 DNA is TGTGCCAGTAGTCCAGCGGGAGACGAGCAGTACTTC.

The chain joins TRBV9 to TRBJ2-5; D is ambiguous. The germline V and J ends were trimmed by 0 bases and 0 bases, with 6 bases remaining between them. Germline lookup yields CDR1 SGDLS and CDR2 YYNGEE. The CDR3 covers 14 residues. CDR3 sequence reads: CASSVGWHQETQYF. The CDR3 DNA reads as TGTGCCAGCAGCGTAGGCTGGCACCAAGAGACCCAGTACTTC.

The chain uses TRBV2 and TRBJ2-7; D call uncertain. The germline CDR1 and CDR2 sequences are SNHLY and FYNNEI. There are 17 residues in the CDR3. The ends were cut back, 2 bases at V and 0 bases at J, with 17 bases in the middle. In DNA form, the CDR3 reads TGTGCCAGCAGTGAATCAAAAGGGATCCCGAGCTCCTACGAGCAGTACTTC. Its translation is CASSESKGIPSSYEQYF.

The rearrangement uses TRBV19 and TRBJ1-2; 7 bases map to TRBD1. J gave up 3 bases and V 8 bases, and 9 bases lay outside the gene matches. CDR3 size: 14 residues. CDR1 and CDR2 (germline): LNHDA, SQIVND (reference sequence). CDR3 amino acids: CASAALDRDYGYTF. Written as DNA, the CDR3 is TGTGCCAGTGCGGCCCTTGACAGGGACTATGGCTACACCTTC.

V is TRBV7-6 and J is TRBJ2-2, with TRBD1 as a possible D gene (5 bases). CDR1 is SGHVS, CDR2 FNYEAQ, per germline. The germline V and J ends were trimmed by 1 base and 7 bases, with 13 bases remaining between them. The CDR3 contains 15 residues. In DNA form, the CDR3 reads TGTGCCAGCAGCTTAGTTTCAGGGTACGGCGGGGAGCTGTTTTTT. This gives the protein CASSLVSGYGGELFF.

This chain uses TRBV25-1 with TRBJ1-3, with a possible D match to TRBD1 (5 bases). This CDR3 has 14 residues. Trimming left V 3 bases short and J 8 bases short, with 14 bases between. Per germline, CDR1 MGHDK and CDR2 SYGVNS. As DNA, the CDR3 is TGTGCCAGCAGTGATGGGGCCGAGGGAGACACCATATATTTT. This gives the protein CASSDGAEGDTIYF.

The CDR3 spells CASSQVKGLLSEAFF. CDR3 DNA: TGCGCCAGCAGCCAAGTGAAAGGCCTCCTTTCTGAAGCTTTCTTT. The genes are TRBV4-1 and TRBJ1-1; no firm D call. Germline V gene lookup returns CDR1 MGHRA and CDR2 YSYEKL. Trimming took off 1 base at V and 6 bases at J, with 15 bases between the two ends. This CDR3 has 15 amino acids.

CDR3 residues: CASRESYEQYF. The CDR3 DNA is TGTGCCAGCAGAGAGAGTTACGAGCAGTACTTC. The chain has TRBV6-1 and TRBJ2-7; no clear D. Trimming took 6 bases from V and 4 from J, leaving 7 bases between them. Germline CDR1 and CDR2: MNHNS and SASEGT. The CDR3 sequence is 11 residues long.

The CDR3 nucleotides read TGTGCCAGCAGCCTGACATTAGGTTCCTACGAGCAGTACTTC. This sequence encodes CASSLTLGSYEQYF. The V and J genes are TRBV7-9 and TRBJ2-7; no reliable D call. CDR3 length equals 14 residues. Trimming pared 5 bases from V and 1 base from J, leaving 12 bases between. Germline CDR1 reads SEHNR; CDR2 reads FQNEAQ (reference sequence).

The CDR3 DNA sequence: TGCAGCGTTGAAGCCCGGGACAGGTCCTACGAGCAGTACTTC. It encodes CSVEARDRSYEQYF. V gene TRBV29-1 combines with J gene TRBJ2-7; 8 positions match TRBD1. J was trimmed by 1 base and V by 1 base; bases with no gene match: 3. CDR1 and CDR2 (germline): SQVTM, ANQGSEA. This CDR3 region has 14 residues.

This clone turned up a few times. The genes are TRBV7-9 and TRBJ2-7; 12 bases are a match to TRBD2. Germline V gene lookup returns CDR1 SEHNR and CDR2 FQNEAQ (reference sequence). This CDR3 has 16 residues. V gave up 1 base and J gave up 3 bases; unmatched junction bases: 4. The CDR3 reads CASSLGTSGTDYEQYF. Written as DNA, the CDR3 is TGTGCCAGCAGCTTAGGGACTAGCGGGACAGACTACGAGCAGTACTTC.